This T cell receptor (beta chain) was profiled in a study of blood T cell repertoires in COVID-19. Authors' processing steps: It was from reference gene primer amplification that nucleated cell counts were estimated. Some clones are missing from TCRdb's copy, which holds only in-frame ones; the method was immunoSEQ multiplex PCR. That table is the source of V, J and clone size, and D and trimming were worked out from the DNA. The sample records over 200,000 clones, around 87% being singletons. Germline CDR1 KGHDR, CDR2 SFDVKD. The CDR3 has 14 amino acids. Trimming cost V 2 bases and J 8 bases, with 15 bases left between them.

The sample consisted of peripheral blood. This TCR came from a woman between 50 and 59 years old with acute or convalescent COVID-19. The chain combines TRBV24-1 with TRBJ2-7; TRBD2 is a possible D gene (6 bases). CDR3 amino acids: CATSDSQWGRQQYF. The CDR3 coding sequence is TGTGCCACCAGTGATTCCCAATGGGGGAGGCAGCAGTACTTC.